This T cell receptor (beta chain) was recorded in a study of OX40 agonist ivuxolimab in advanced cancers. Findings and caveats of the study: Dosing at 0.1 to 3.0 mg/kg was accompanied by clonal expansion of CD4+ and CD8+ blood T cells by week 6. Individuals who were partial responders at 0.1-3.0 mg/kg had clonal expansion that ranked among the lowest.

Patients with autoimmune history or systemic immunosuppression were excluded. Comments on this clone: The antigen remains undetermined.

Method: immunoSEQ multiplex PCR; TCRdb's copy keeps in-frame clones and lacks some. The table has 72,000 or so clones, 80% seen once. Germline lookup yields CDR1 SGHRS and CDR2 YFSETQ. This CDR3 has 15 amino acids. With 0 bases removed from V and 5 bases from J, the gap between germline ends came to 12 bases. The chain uses TRBV5-1 and TRBJ2-1, with TRBD2 as a possible D gene (5 bases). The clonotype was recovered from an adult with an advanced solid tumor such as melanoma, head and neck, liver or kidney cancer. Source: CD4+ or CD8+ T cells sorted from blood, taken in a trial of the OX40 agonist ivuxolimab. The CDR3 loop reads CASSLGLTGDNEQFF. CDR3 DNA sequence: TGCGCCAGCAGCTTGGGACTTACCGGGGACAATGAGCAGTTCTTC.